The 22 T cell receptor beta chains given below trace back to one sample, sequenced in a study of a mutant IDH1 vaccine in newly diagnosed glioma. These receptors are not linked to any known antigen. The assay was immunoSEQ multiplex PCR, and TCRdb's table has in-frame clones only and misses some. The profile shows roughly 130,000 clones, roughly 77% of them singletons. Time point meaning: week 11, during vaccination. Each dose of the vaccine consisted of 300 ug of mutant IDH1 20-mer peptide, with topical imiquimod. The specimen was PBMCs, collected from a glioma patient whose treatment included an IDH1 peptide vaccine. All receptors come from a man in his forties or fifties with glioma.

DNA of the CDR3: TGTGCCAGTAGTACCGGACTCTTTAACTATGGCTACACCTTC. Translation: CASSTGLFNYGYTF. The J gene is TRBJ1-2, the V gene TRBV19; D ambiguous. V lost 4 bases, J lost 1 base, and 10 bases lay in between. This CDR3 region has 14 residues. Germline values: CDR1 LNHDA, CDR2 SQIVND (reference sequence). Based on the CDR3 plus reference TRBV19 and TRBJ1-2, the full variable domain is DGGITQSPKYLFRKEGQNVTLSCEQNLNHDAMYWYRQDPGQGLRLIYYSQIVNDFQKGDIAEGYSVSREKKESFPLTVTSAQKNPTAFYLCASSTGLFNYGYTFGSGTRLTVV.

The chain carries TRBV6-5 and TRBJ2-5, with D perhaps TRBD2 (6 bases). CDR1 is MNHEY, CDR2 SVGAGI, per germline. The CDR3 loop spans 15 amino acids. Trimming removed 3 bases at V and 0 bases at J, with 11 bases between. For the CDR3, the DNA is TGTGCCAGCAGTTATCGCCGGGACTACCAAGAGACCCAGTACTTC. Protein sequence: CASSYRRDYQETQYF.

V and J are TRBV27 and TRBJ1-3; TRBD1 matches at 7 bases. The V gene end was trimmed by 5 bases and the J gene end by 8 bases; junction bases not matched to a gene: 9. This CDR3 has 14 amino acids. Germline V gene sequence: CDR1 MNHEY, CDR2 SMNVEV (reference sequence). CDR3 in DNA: TGTGCCAGCAGTCACCTTAGACAGGGCCACACCATATATTTT. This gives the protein CASSHLRQGHTIYF.

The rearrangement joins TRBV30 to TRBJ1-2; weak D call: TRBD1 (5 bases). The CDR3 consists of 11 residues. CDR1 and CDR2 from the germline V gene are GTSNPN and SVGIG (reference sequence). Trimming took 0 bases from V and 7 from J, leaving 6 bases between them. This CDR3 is CAWSVGVGYTF. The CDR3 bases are TGTGCCTGGAGTGTAGGGGTTGGCTACACCTTC. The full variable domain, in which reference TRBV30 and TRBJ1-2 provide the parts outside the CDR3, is SQTIHQWPATLVQPVGSPLSLECTVEGTSNPNLYWYRQAAGRGLQLLFYSVGIGQISSEVPQNLSASRPQDRQFILSSKKLLLSDSGFYLCAWSVGVGYTFGSGTRLTVV.

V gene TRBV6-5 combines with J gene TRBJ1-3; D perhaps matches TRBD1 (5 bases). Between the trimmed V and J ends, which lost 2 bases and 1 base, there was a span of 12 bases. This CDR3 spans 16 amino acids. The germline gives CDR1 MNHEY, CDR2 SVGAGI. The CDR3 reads CASSYTHGGSGNTIYF. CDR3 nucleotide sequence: TGTGCCAGCAGTTACACCCACGGGGGGTCTGGAAACACCATATATTTT.

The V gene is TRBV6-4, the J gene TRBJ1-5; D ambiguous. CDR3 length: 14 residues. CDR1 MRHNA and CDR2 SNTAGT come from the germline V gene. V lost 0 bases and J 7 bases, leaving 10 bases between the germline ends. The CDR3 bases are TGTGCCAGCAGTGACTCGTTGGACCGACAGCCCCAGCATTTT. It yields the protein CASSDSLDRQPQHF.

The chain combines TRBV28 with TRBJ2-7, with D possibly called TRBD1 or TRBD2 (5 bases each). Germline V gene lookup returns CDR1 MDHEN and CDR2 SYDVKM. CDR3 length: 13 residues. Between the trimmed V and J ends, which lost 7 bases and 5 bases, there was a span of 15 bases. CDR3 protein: CASTRGVSHEQYF. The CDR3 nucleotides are TGTGCCAGCACTAGAGGGGTAAGCCACGAGCAGTACTTC.

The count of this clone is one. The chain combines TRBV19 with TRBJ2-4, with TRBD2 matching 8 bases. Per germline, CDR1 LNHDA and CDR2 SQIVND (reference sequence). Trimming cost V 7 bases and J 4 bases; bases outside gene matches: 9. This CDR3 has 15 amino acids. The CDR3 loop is CASTPGGALKNIQYF. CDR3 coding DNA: TGTGCCAGTACCCCGGGGGGGGCCTTAAAAAACATTCAGTACTTC.

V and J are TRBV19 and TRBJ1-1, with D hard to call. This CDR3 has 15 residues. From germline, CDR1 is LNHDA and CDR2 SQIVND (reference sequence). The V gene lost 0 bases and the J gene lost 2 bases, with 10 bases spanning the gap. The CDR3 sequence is CASSIDRRPNTEAFF. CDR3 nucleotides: TGTGCCAGTAGTATAGACAGGCGGCCCAACACTGAAGCTTTCTTT.

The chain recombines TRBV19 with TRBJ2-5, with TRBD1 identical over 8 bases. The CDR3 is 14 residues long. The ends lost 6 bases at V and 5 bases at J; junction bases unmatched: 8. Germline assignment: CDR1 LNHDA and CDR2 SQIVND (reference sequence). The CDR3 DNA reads TGTGCCAGTAGCCTAGACAGGGGCGGCGAGACCCAGTACTTC. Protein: CASSLDRGGETQYF.

CDR3 residues: CASSLVPGRGGGIQETQYF. The CDR3 DNA reads as TGTGCCAGCAGCTTAGTTCCGGGGCGGGGCGGAGGGATCCAAGAGACCCAGTACTTC. The chain couples TRBV7-2 to TRBJ2-5; TRBD2 is a possible D gene (6 bases). Germline-derived CDR1 and CDR2 are SGHTA and FQGNSA. There are 19 residues in the CDR3. With 1 base removed from V and 1 base from J, the gap between germline ends came to 22 bases. Based on the CDR3 plus reference TRBV7-2 and TRBJ2-5, the full variable domain is GAGVSQSPSNKVTEKGKDVELRCDPISGHTALYWYRQSLGQGLEFLIYFQGNSAPDKSGLPSDRFSAERTGGSVSTLTIQRTQQEDSAVYLCASSLVPGRGGGIQETQYFGPGTRLLVL.

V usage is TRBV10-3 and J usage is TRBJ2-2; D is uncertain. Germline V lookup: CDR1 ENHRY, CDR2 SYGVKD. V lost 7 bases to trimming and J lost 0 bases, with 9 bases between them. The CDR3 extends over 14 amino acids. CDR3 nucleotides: TGTGCCATCAAGGCAGGCCCGAACACCGGGGAGCTGTTTTTT. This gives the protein CAIKAGPNTGELFF.

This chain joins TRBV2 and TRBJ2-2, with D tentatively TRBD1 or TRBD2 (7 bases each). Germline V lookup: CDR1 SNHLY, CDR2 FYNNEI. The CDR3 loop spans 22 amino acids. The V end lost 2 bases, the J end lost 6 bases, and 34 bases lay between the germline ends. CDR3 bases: TGTGCCAGCAGTGAATATCTTTCCCCGGAGAGGGGGCAGCGGGGATCGTCCGGGGAGCTGTTTTTT. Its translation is CASSEYLSPERGQRGSSGELFF.

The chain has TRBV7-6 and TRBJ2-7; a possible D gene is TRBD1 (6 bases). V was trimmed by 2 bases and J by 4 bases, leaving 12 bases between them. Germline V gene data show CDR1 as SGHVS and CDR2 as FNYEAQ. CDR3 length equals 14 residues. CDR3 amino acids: CASSLPGQFYEQYF. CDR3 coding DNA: TGTGCCAGCAGCTTACCCGGACAGTTTTACGAGCAGTACTTC.

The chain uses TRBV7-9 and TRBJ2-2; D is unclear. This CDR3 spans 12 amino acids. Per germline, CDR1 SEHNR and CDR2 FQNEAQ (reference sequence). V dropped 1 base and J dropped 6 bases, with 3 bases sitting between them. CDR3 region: CASSLGPGELFF. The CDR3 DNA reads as TGTGCCAGCAGCTTAGGTCCCGGGGAGCTGTTTTTT.

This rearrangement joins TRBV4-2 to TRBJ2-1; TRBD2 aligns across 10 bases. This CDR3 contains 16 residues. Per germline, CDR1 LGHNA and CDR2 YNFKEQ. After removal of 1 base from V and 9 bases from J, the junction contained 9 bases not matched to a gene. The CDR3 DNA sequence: TGTGCCAGCAGCCAAGGGGAAAGCGGGGGGGCAAGTGAGCAGTTCTTC. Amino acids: CASSQGESGGASEQFF.

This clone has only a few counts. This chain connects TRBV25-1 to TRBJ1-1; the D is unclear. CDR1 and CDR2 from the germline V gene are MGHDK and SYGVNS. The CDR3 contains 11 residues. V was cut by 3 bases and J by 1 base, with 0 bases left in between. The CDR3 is CASSENTEAFF. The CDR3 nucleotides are TGTGCCAGCAGTGAGAACACTGAAGCTTTCTTT.

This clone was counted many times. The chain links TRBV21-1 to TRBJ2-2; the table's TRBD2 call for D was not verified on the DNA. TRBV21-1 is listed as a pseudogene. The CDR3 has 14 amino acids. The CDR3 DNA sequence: TGTGCCAGTCTGAAAGGGGGGAGGGCCGGGGAGCTGTTTTTT. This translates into CASLKGGRAGELFF.

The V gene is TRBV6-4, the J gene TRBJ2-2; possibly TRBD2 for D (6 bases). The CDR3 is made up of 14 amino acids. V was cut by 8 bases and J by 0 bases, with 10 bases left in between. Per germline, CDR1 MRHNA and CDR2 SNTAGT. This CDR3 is CASRRGANTGELFF. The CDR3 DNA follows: TGTGCCAGCCGGCGGGGAGCGAACACCGGGGAGCTGTTTTTT.

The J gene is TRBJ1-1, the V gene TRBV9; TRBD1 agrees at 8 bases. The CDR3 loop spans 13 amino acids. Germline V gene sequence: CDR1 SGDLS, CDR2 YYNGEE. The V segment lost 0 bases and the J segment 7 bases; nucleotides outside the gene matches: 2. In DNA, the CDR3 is TGTGCCAGCAGCGTAGGACAGGGGTATGAAGCTTTCTTT. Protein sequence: CASSVGQGYEAFF.

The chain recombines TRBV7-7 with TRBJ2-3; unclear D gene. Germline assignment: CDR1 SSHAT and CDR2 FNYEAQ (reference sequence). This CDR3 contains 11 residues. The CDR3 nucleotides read TGTGCTGCTTGGTGTGCAGATACGCAGTATTTT. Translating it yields CAAWCADTQYF. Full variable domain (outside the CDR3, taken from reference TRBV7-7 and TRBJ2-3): GAGVSQSPRYKVTKRGQDVTLRCDPISSHATLYWYQQALGQGPEFLTYFNYEAQPDKSGLPSDRFSAERPEGSISTLTIQRTEQRDSAMYRCAAWCADTQYFGPGTRLTVL.

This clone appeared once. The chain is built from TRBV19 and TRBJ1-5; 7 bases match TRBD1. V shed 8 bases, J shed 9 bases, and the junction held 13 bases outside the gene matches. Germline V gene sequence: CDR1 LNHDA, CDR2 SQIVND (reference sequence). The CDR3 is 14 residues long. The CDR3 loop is CASDERQGLRPQHF. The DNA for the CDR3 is TGTGCCAGTGACGAGAGACAGGGCCTGCGGCCCCAGCATTTT.